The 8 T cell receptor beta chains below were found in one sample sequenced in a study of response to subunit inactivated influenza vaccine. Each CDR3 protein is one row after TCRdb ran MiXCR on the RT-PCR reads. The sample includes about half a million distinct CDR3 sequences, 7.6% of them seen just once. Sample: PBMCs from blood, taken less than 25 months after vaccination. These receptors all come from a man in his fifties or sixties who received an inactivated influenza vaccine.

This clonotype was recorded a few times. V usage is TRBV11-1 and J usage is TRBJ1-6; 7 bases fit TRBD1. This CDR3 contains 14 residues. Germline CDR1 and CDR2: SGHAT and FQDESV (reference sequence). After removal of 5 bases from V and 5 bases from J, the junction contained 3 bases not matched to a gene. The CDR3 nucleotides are TGTGCCAGCAGCAAACAGGGGAATAATTCACCCCTCCACTTT. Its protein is CASSKQGNNSPLHF.

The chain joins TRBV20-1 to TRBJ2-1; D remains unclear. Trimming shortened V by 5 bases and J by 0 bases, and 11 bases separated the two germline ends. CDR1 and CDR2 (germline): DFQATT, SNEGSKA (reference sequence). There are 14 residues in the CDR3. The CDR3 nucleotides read TGCAGTGCTTCCGGGCCCCGCTCCTACAATGAGCAGTTCTTC. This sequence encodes CSASGPRSYNEQFF.

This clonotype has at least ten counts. As DNA, the CDR3 is TGCAGTGCTAGAGGGACAGATAGGAATGAAAAACTGTTTTTT. This translates into CSARGTDRNEKLFF. The genes are TRBV20-1 and TRBJ1-4; possible D gene TRBD1, 6 bases. The CDR3 extends over 14 amino acids. Germline V gene lookup returns CDR1 DFQATT and CDR2 SNEGSKA (reference sequence). The V and J ends lost 1 base and 5 bases respectively, with 11 bases between them.

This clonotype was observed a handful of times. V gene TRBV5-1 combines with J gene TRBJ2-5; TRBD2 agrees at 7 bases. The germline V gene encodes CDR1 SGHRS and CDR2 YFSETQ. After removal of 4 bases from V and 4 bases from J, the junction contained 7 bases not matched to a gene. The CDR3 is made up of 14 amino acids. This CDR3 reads CASSREGIGETQYF. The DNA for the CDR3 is TGCGCCAGCAGCAGGGAGGGGATTGGAGAGACCCAGTACTTC.

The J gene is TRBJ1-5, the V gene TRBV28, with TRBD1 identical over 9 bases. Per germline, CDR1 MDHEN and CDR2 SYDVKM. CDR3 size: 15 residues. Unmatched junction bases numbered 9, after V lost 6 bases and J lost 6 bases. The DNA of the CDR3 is TGTGCCAGCAGCCCGGACAGGGGTGAGGGTCAGCCCCAGCATTTT. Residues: CASSPDRGEGQPQHF.

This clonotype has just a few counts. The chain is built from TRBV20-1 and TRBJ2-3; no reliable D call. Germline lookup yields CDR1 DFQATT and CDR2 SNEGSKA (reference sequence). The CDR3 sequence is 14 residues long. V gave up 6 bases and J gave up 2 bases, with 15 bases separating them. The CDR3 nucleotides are TGCAGTGCGGACCAGGTTAGGAACACAGATACGCAGTATTTT. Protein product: CSADQVRNTDTQYF.

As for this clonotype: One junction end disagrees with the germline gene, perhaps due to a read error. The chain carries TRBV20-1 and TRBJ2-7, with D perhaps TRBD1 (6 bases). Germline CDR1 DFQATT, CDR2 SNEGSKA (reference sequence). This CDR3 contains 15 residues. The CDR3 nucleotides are TGCAGTGCTAGAGATAGAGACAGGCTGCCCTACGAGCAGCACTTC. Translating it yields CSARDRDRLPYEQHF.

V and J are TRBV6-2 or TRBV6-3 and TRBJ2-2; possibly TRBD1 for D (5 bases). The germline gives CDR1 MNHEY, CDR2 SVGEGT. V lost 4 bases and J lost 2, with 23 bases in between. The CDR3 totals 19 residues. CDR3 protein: CASSSPRPQHTGNTGELFF. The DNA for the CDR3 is TGTGCCAGCAGTTCACCTCGGCCCCAACATACAGGCAACACCGGGGAGCTGTTTTTT.